The next 8 T cell receptor beta chains were all read from a single sample in a study of shared clonotypes between healthy human individuals. This table comes from immunoSEQ multiplex PCR, and its TCRdb copy is limited to in-frame clones, with some not included. The sample records nearly 1 million clones, roughly 72% being singletons. Specimen: memory CD4+ T cells sorted from blood. Subset meaning: CD45RA-negative fraction. Receptors originate from a man aged 18 to 30 in good health.

This chain's CDR3 is CASSSVDGYEQYF. In nucleotides, the CDR3 is TGTGCCAGCAGTTCCGTGGACGGCTACGAGCAGTACTTC. This chain links TRBV28 with TRBJ2-7; no definite D call. Germline V lookup: CDR1 MDHEN, CDR2 SYDVKM. Trimming pared 4 bases from V and 3 bases from J, leaving 10 bases between. The CDR3 contains 13 residues.

This clone was seen more than once but under ten times. The rearrangement uses TRBV7-2 and TRBJ2-5, with no clear D. Trimming took 1 base from V and 2 from J, leaving 5 bases between them. The CDR3 totals 13 residues. Germline V gives CDR1 SGHTA, CDR2 FQGNSA. CDR3 bases: TGTGCCAGCAGCTTAGGCAAACAAGAGACCCAGTACTTC. Translation: CASSLGKQETQYF.

The rearrangement links TRBV6-1 to TRBJ1-6; the D gene is possibly TRBD1 (6 bases). CDR3 size: 16 residues. Germline CDR1 is MNHNS and CDR2 is SASEGT. V lost 3 bases and J lost 4, with 13 bases in between. CDR3 in DNA: TGTGCCAGCAGTGAGAGGACAGTCACTTATAATTCACCCCTCCACTTT. Translating it yields CASSERTVTYNSPLHF.

The V call is TRBV6-5, the J call TRBJ1-2; D unclear. Trimming removed 2 bases at V and 3 bases at J, with 13 bases between. The CDR3 has 15 amino acids. CDR1 is MNHEY, CDR2 SVGAGI, per germline. The CDR3 spells CASSYDGQAYYGYTF. In DNA form, the CDR3 reads TGTGCCAGCAGTTACGACGGTCAAGCCTACTATGGCTACACCTTC.

The chain is built from TRBV4-1 and TRBJ1-5; tentatively, D is TRBD1 (5 bases). The CDR3 runs to 15 residues. Trimming shortened V by 0 bases and J by 0 bases, and 6 bases separated the two germline ends. Germline V gene sequence: CDR1 MGHRA, CDR2 YSYEKL. The CDR3 DNA is TGCGCCAGCAGCCAAGAACAGGTTAGCAATCAGCCCCAGCATTTT. It yields the protein CASSQEQVSNQPQHF.

The chain couples TRBV5-1 to TRBJ1-2, with unresolved D. The CDR3 length is 16 residues. The V end was cut by 0 bases, the J end by 1 base, with 13 bases between. The germline V gene encodes CDR1 SGHRS and CDR2 YFSETQ. This CDR3 is CASSLGSSGNNYGYTF. The CDR3 region has the DNA TGCGCCAGCAGCTTGGGCTCCTCCGGAAATAACTATGGCTACACCTTC.

The J gene is TRBJ2-2, the V gene TRBV30; D is ambiguous. Germline V lookup: CDR1 GTSNPN, CDR2 SVGIG (reference sequence). V lost 0 bases and J lost 3, with 8 bases in between. The CDR3 is 14 residues long. In nucleotides, the CDR3 is TGTGCCTGGAGTGTAGGACGGGACACCGGGGAGCTGTTTTTT. Translating gives CAWSVGRDTGELFF.

This chain uses TRBV7-2 with TRBJ2-3; D is possibly TRBD1 (5 bases). CDR3 length equals 16 residues. Germline-derived CDR1 and CDR2 are SGHTA and FQGNSA. Trimming left V 3 bases short and J 2 bases short, with 15 bases between. Written as DNA, the CDR3 is TGTGCCAGCAGCTTGTGGGCGGACAAATCCACAGATACGCAGTATTTT. Residues: CASSLWADKSTDTQYF.